Presented here are 9 T cell receptor beta chains from one specimen sequenced in a study of T cells in Graves' hyperthyroidism and ophthalmopathy. Amplified TCR beta CDR3 regions derived from RNA transcripts. A first-round RT-PCR of the TCR CDR3 used the HTBI primer set. One entry per CDR3 protein, called by TCRdb with MiXCR from the multiplex PCR reads. Among roughly 250,000 distinct CDR3 sequences listed, about 15% were seen once. The sample taken for sequencing was blood. The receptors here all came from a woman between 18 and 29 years old with Graves' ophthalmopathy.

This clonotype was recorded many times. V is TRBV12-3 or TRBV12-4 and J is TRBJ2-4; D unresolved. With 4 bases removed from V and 0 bases from J, the gap between germline ends came to 7 bases. The CDR3 runs 14 residues. CDR3 residues: CASSWAVAKNIQYF. For the CDR3, the DNA is TGTGCCAGCAGTTGGGCCGTAGCCAAAAACATTCAGTACTTC.

The J gene is TRBJ2-1, the V gene TRBV7-3; D is possibly TRBD1 or TRBD2 (5 bases each). Germline CDR1 is SGHTA and CDR2 is FQGTGA. The CDR3 contains 14 residues. Trimming cost V 6 bases and J 6 bases, with 15 bases left between them. For the CDR3, the DNA is TGTGCCAGCAGTTCTCGGGACCAGACCAATGAGCAGTTCTTC. This encodes CASSSRDQTNEQFF.

This clonotype appeared many times. The chain combines TRBV6-1 with TRBJ1-1; tentative D call: TRBD1 (6 bases). Germline loops: CDR1 MNHNS, CDR2 SASEGT. The CDR3 is made up of 14 amino acids. The ends were cut back, 7 bases at V and 5 bases at J, with 17 bases in the middle. CDR3 nucleotides: TGTGCCAGCAAAAACCAGGGGTGGGGGACTGAAGCTTTCTTT. It encodes CASKNQGWGTEAFF.

This clonotype was observed at least ten times. The chain employs TRBV27 and TRBJ2-7, with 10 bases identical to TRBD2. Trimming at V came to 5 bases and at J to 1 base, leaving 2 bases not matched to a gene. The CDR3 has 14 amino acids. CDR1 and CDR2 (germline): MNHEY, SMNVEV (reference sequence). The DNA of the CDR3 is TGTGCCAGCAGTCCGGGACTAGCGTCCTACGAGCAGTACTTC. Translating gives CASSPGLASYEQYF.

This clonotype was observed many times. The chain combines TRBV6-1 with TRBJ1-4, with D maybe TRBD1 (6 bases). V shed 6 bases and J shed 5 bases, with 22 bases lying between them. The CDR3 covers 17 residues. Germline V gene data show CDR1 as MNHNS and CDR2 as SASEGT. The CDR3 protein is CASSELGRGRGNEKLFF. CDR3 DNA sequence: TGTGCCAGCAGCGAACTCGGGCGTGGGAGGGGGAATGAAAAACTGTTTTTT.

This sequence joins TRBV18 and TRBJ2-5; D not resolved. Trimming left V 4 bases short and J 1 base short, with 10 bases between. This CDR3 contains 14 residues. Germline CDR1 KGHSH, CDR2 LQKENI. The CDR3 nucleotides are TGTGCCAGCTCACTTCCAGACTTCCAAGAGACCCAGTACTTC. Protein: CASSLPDFQETQYF.

This clonotype was picked up many times. V is TRBV20-1 and J is TRBJ2-1, with D uncertain. The CDR3 consists of 11 residues. From germline, CDR1 is DFQATT and CDR2 SNEGSKA (reference sequence). The CDR3 protein is CRGGARNEQFF. The CDR3 nucleotides are TGCAGGGGCGGCGCTCGCAATGAGCAGTTCTTC.

This rearrangement joins TRBV4-1 to TRBJ2-3; 8 bases are shared with TRBD2. Per the germline V gene, CDR1 is MGHRA and CDR2 is YSYEKL. This CDR3 contains 18 residues. V was pared by 0 bases and J by 1 base, with 9 bases of the junction left unmatched. CDR3 loop: CASSQDPTLADRTDTQYF. The CDR3 DNA reads TGCGCCAGCAGCCAAGATCCGACACTAGCGGATCGCACAGATACGCAGTATTTT.

This clonotype was seen at least ten times. V gene TRBV12-3 or TRBV12-4 combines with J gene TRBJ1-2; perhaps TRBD1 as D (6 bases). This CDR3 has 16 amino acids. V lost 6 bases and J 0 bases, leaving 17 bases between the germline ends. CDR3 nucleotides: TGTGCCAGCAGCCTACAAGACAGGACTACTAACTATGGCTACACCTTC. Encoded protein: CASSLQDRTTNYGYTF.